This T cell receptor (beta chain) was recorded in a study of cytomegalovirus exposure and HLA in healthy donors. Overall study context: In a previous analysis, nearly 120 million unique TCR beta sequences were found from 150 million to 200 million T cells. Regarding the study as a whole: Earlier analysis found most TCR beta V segments productive about 90% or about 30% of the time. Later analysis identified a missense DCLRE1C variant that was linked to TCR beta V- and J-gene trimming. Exclusion applied to some V segments, including TRBV6-2 and TRBV6-3, as they were indistinguishable.

Vbeta (60) and Jbeta (13) primers were used in the PCR. Clones were read by immunoSEQ multiplex PCR, and TCRdb kept only the in-frame ones, dropping some. This table holds 150,000 or so clones, approximately 79% found once. Losses at the gene ends were 7 bases for V and 1 base for J; bases not matched to a gene: 6. The CDR3 consists of 14 residues. Germline CDR1 is SGHDN and CDR2 is FVKESK. As regards this clone: Its antigen is still unknown.

The chain links TRBV14 to TRBJ2-7; 8 bases line up with TRBD1. This TCR derives from a man aged 35-49 years in good health and CMV-seropositive. Sequencing was performed on PBMCs. CDR3 amino acids: CASISRGPSYEQYF. CDR3 nucleotide sequence: TGTGCCAGCATCAGCAGGGGGCCATCCTACGAGCAGTACTTC. The full variable domain, its missing parts supplied by reference TRBV14 and TRBJ2-7, is EAGVTQFPSHSVIEKGQTVTLRCDPISGHDNLYWYRRVMGKEIKFLLHFVKESKQDESGMPNNRFLAERTGGTYSTLKVQPAELEDSGVYFCASISRGPSYEQYFGPGTRLTVT.